These 25 T cell receptor beta chains were all obtained from the same sample, sequenced in a study of Ad26.COV2.S vaccination and SARS-CoV-2 variants. This table comes from immunoSEQ multiplex PCR, and its TCRdb copy is limited to in-frame clones, with some not included. Of under 600,000 clones listed, 80% to 90% are singletons. As to treatment: 15 to 20 received Ad26.COV2.S at low or high dose, single or two shots; a few received placebo; per-sample allocation not given. It was on day 63 after the first vaccine or placebo injection that samples were taken. The input for sequencing was peripheral blood, taken in a trial of Ad26.COV2.S vaccine versus placebo. The receptors were gathered from a person aged 18-60 years who received the Ad26.COV2.S COVID-19 vaccine or a placebo.

This CDR3 is CSVALTGGYFGNYGYTF. CDR3 DNA: TGCAGCGTAGCTTTGACAGGGGGCTATTTCGGGAACTATGGCTACACCTTC. The V and J genes are TRBV29-1 and TRBJ1-2; 10 bases fit TRBD1. The CDR3 covers 17 residues. The germline gives CDR1 SQVTM, CDR2 ANQGSEA. The V and J ends lost 6 bases and 2 bases, in that order; junction bases with no gene match: 15. Based on the CDR3 plus reference TRBV29-1 and TRBJ1-2, the full variable domain is SAVISQKPSRDICQRGTSLTIQCQVDSQVTMMFWYRQQPGQSLTLIATANQGSEATYESGFVIDKFPISRPNLTFSTLTVSNMSPEDSSIYLCSVALTGGYFGNYGYTFGSGTRLTVV.

The chain is built from TRBV5-1 and TRBJ2-7; 8 nucleotides line up with TRBD1. V shed 4 bases and J 3 bases; nucleotides not matched to a gene: 12. The CDR3 length is 16 residues. CDR1 is SGHRS, CDR2 YFSETQ, per germline. The CDR3 DNA reads as TGCGCCAGCAGCCATGGACAGGGTGGGGTCAGCTACGAGCAGTACTTC. This encodes CASSHGQGGVSYEQYF.

The rearrangement links TRBV5-4 to TRBJ1-2; D possibly corresponds to TRBD1 (6 bases). V was cut by 0 bases and J by 2 bases, with 8 bases left in between. CDR3 size: 14 residues. Germline CDR1 reads SGHNT; CDR2 reads YYREEE (reference sequence). This chain's CDR3 is CASSLEGGNYGYTF. CDR3 bases: TGTGCCAGCAGCTTGGAGGGGGGGAACTATGGCTACACCTTC.

The J gene is TRBJ2-7, the V gene TRBV19; TRBD2 aligns across 15 bases. The germline V gene has CDR1 LNHDA and CDR2 SQIVND (reference sequence). The V segment lost 8 bases and the J segment 4 bases; nucleotides outside the gene matches: 9. This CDR3 has 16 amino acids. CDR3: CASVGTGTSGRYEQYF. CDR3 DNA sequence: TGTGCCAGTGTTGGAACCGGGACTAGCGGGAGGTACGAGCAGTACTTC.

CDR3 DNA: TGTGCCAGCAGCTTCGGAGCGGGAGGCACAGATACGCAGTATTTT. Translation gives CASSFGAGGTDTQYF. The V gene is TRBV7-3, the J gene TRBJ2-3, with 8 bases matching TRBD2. CDR3 length equals 15 residues. The V gene end was trimmed by 3 bases and the J gene end by 1 base; junction bases not matched to a gene: 3. CDR1 is SGHTA, CDR2 FQGTGA, per germline.

The chain has TRBV12-3 or TRBV12-4 and TRBJ1-2; D unresolved. CDR3 length equals 11 residues. V was pared by 7 bases and J by 3 bases, with 6 bases between. CDR3 DNA: TGTGCCAGCAACAACGACTATGGCTACACCTTC. It yields the protein CASNNDYGYTF.

The chain is built from TRBV13 and TRBJ2-7; D is perhaps TRBD2 (5 bases). The CDR3 is made up of 12 amino acids. V lost 6 bases and J 7 bases, leaving 13 bases between the germline ends. Looked up from germline, CDR1 is PRHDT and CDR2 is FYEKMQ (reference sequence). The CDR3 is CASSWTRGEQYF. The CDR3 DNA reads as TGTGCCAGCAGTTGGACCCGAGGGGAGCAGTACTTC.

The V gene is TRBV10-3, the J gene TRBJ1-2; TRBD1 is a possible D gene (5 bases). The CDR3 loop spans 15 amino acids. Germline-derived CDR1 and CDR2 are ENHRY and SYGVKD. V lost 0 bases to trimming and J lost 0 bases, with 8 bases between them. Here the CDR3 DNA reads TGTGCCATCAGTGAGTCGAAAGGGGCTAACTATGGCTACACCTTC. Its protein is CAISESKGANYGYTF.

The gene calls are TRBV4-2 and TRBJ2-1; 13 bases align to TRBD2. Germline V lookup: CDR1 LGHNA, CDR2 YNFKEQ. The CDR3 length is 17 residues. V trimming: 0 bases; J trimming: 6 bases; junction bases outside the gene matches: 5. In nucleotides, the CDR3 is TGTGCCAGCAGCCAAGACAAAACTAGCGGGGGGGGCAATGAGCAGTTCTTC. Protein product: CASSQDKTSGGGNEQFF.

This clone has only one observation. The CDR3 is CASRRDGASGANVLTF. The DNA for the CDR3 is TGTGCCAGCAGACGCGACGGGGCCTCTGGGGCCAACGTCCTGACTTTC. The chain recombines TRBV3-1 (or the pseudogene TRBV3-2) with TRBJ2-6; D may match TRBD1 or TRBD2 (5 bases each). Trimming removed 6 bases from V and 0 bases from J, with 12 bases in between. The V gene's germline CDR1 is LGHDT and CDR2 YNNKEL (reference sequence). This CDR3 spans 16 amino acids.

The V and J genes are TRBV24-1 and TRBJ1-5; D uncertain. Trimming took off 4 bases at V and 6 bases at J, with 12 bases between the two ends. The CDR3 extends over 14 amino acids. CDR1 KGHDR and CDR2 SFDVKD come from the germline V gene. Written as DNA, the CDR3 is TGTGCCACCAGTGAAGGAGGGTCTCGTCAGCCCCAGCATTTT. Translated: CATSEGGSRQPQHF.

This rearrangement joins TRBV20-1 to TRBJ1-1; the D is unclear. V was clipped by 6 bases and J by 4 bases, with 9 bases between them. Germline V gene sequence: CDR1 DFQATT, CDR2 SNEGSKA (reference sequence). This CDR3 has 11 amino acids. The CDR3 protein is CSATPGTEAFF. CDR3 bases: TGCAGTGCAACCCCCGGCACTGAAGCTTTCTTT.

The chain couples TRBV7-3 to TRBJ2-2; TRBD2 agrees at 9 bases. J lost 4 bases, V lost 5 bases, and 8 bases had no gene match. CDR1 and CDR2 from the germline V gene are SGHTA and FQGTGA. CDR3 size: 16 residues. This CDR3 is CASSPRATSGTGELFF. The CDR3 coding sequence is TGTGCCAGCAGCCCAAGGGCGACTAGCGGCACCGGGGAGCTGTTTTTT. The whole variable domain, filled in from reference TRBV7-3 and TRBJ2-2, reads GAGVSQTPSNKVTEKGKYVELRCDPISGHTALYWYRQSLGQGPEFLIYFQGTGAADDSGLPNDRFFAVRPEGSVSTLKIQRTERGDSAVYLCASSPRATSGTGELFFGEGSRLTVL.

This clone has ten or more counts. The V call is TRBV5-1, the J call TRBJ1-4, with D possibly being TRBD1 (6 bases). V shed 3 bases and J shed 4 bases, with 19 bases lying between them. This CDR3 region has 17 residues. Germline CDR1 and CDR2: SGHRS and YFSETQ. CDR3: CASSSNPTGTSNEKLFF. In DNA form, the CDR3 reads TGCGCCAGCAGCTCTAACCCGACCGGGACAAGTAATGAAAAACTGTTTTTT.

The genes are TRBV24-1 and TRBJ2-1, with D maybe TRBD2 (5 bases). This CDR3 has 15 amino acids. CDR1 is KGHDR, CDR2 SFDVKD, per germline. The ends were cut back, 2 bases at V and 0 bases at J, with 7 bases in the middle. CDR3 DNA sequence: TGTGCCACCAGTGATTCGGGGAGCTCCTACAATGAGCAGTTCTTC. It yields the protein CATSDSGSSYNEQFF.

The rearrangement joins TRBV5-5 to TRBJ2-5; D is perhaps TRBD2 (6 bases). This CDR3 has 14 residues. V gave up 4 bases and J gave up 3 bases, with 13 bases separating them. Germline values: CDR1 SGHKS, CDR2 YYEKEE (reference sequence). CDR3 in amino acids: CASSGTRGKETQYF. As DNA, the CDR3 is TGTGCCAGCAGCGGGACTCGGGGGAAAGAGACCCAGTACTTC.

The chain employs TRBV5-5 and TRBJ2-3; 7 bases map to TRBD1. This CDR3 has 15 amino acids. The V segment lost 4 bases and the J segment 0 bases; nucleotides outside the gene matches: 5. In germline, CDR1 is SGHKS, CDR2 YYEKEE (reference sequence). This chain's CDR3 is CASSRDRASTDTQYF. The DNA of the CDR3 is TGTGCCAGCAGCCGTGACAGGGCTAGCACAGATACGCAGTATTTT.

This clone was observed a single time. The rearrangement joins TRBV10-1 to TRBJ2-1; 7 bases agree with TRBD1. V trimming: 2 bases; J trimming: 8 bases; junction bases outside the gene matches: 6. CDR3 length: 14 residues. Germline V lookup: CDR1 WNHNN, CDR2 SYGVQD (reference sequence). CDR3 sequence reads: CASSEIKTGDEQFF. In DNA, the CDR3 is TGCGCCAGCAGTGAGATTAAAACAGGGGATGAGCAGTTCTTC.

Turning to this clone: Additional DNA sequences in this sample encode the identical CDR3. The chain links TRBV27 to TRBJ1-4; a weak D match, TRBD1 (5 bases). Trimming removed 2 bases at V and 2 bases at J, with 9 bases between. In germline, CDR1 is MNHEY, CDR2 SMNVEV (reference sequence). There are 15 residues in the CDR3. The CDR3 coding sequence is TGTGCCAGCAGTTTAAACCGGGGGACTAATGAAAAACTGTTTTTT. It yields the protein CASSLNRGTNEKLFF.

The genes are TRBV19 and TRBJ1-2; 7 positions agree with TRBD1. CDR3 length: 13 residues. Trimming took 4 bases from V and 5 from J; bases not matched to a gene: 4. Germline V gene sequence: CDR1 LNHDA, CDR2 SQIVND (reference sequence). This chain's CDR3 is CASSKEQGYGYTF. CDR3 in DNA: TGTGCCAGTAGTAAGGAACAGGGGTATGGCTACACCTTC.

The chain links TRBV28 to TRBJ2-3; D ambiguous. CDR1 is MDHEN, CDR2 SYDVKM, per germline. This CDR3 is 12 amino acids long. V lost 6 bases, J lost 2 bases, and 6 bases lay in between. In DNA, the CDR3 is TGTGCCAGCAGACGCCTCACAGATACGCAGTATTTT. Translation gives CASRRLTDTQYF. Looking up the rest from reference TRBV28 and TRBJ2-3 gives the full variable domain: DVKVTQSSRYLVKRTGEKVFLECVQDMDHENMFWYRQDPGLGLRLIYFSYDVKMKEKGDIPEGYSVSREKKERFSLILESASTNQTSMYLCASRRLTDTQYFGPGTRLTVL.

This sequence joins TRBV7-6 and TRBJ2-5; D gene unclear. Germline V gives CDR1 SGHVS, CDR2 FNYEAQ. This CDR3 is 15 amino acids long. V shed 3 bases and J shed 5 bases, with 16 bases lying between them. The CDR3: CASSFEEDPRETQYF. CDR3 coding DNA: TGTGCCAGCAGCTTCGAAGAGGACCCCAGGGAGACCCAGTACTTC.

This chain connects TRBV11-2 to TRBJ2-1, with D uncertain. The CDR3 is made up of 16 amino acids. In germline, CDR1 is SGHAT, CDR2 FQNNGV. The V gene lost 0 bases and the J gene lost 10 bases, with 19 bases spanning the gap. DNA of the CDR3: TGTGCCAGCAGCTTAGATCTTTTCCGGCCCGTCGGGGAGCAGTTCTTC. Its translation is CASSLDLFRPVGEQFF.

The V gene is TRBV2, the J gene TRBJ2-1, with a possible D match to TRBD2 (6 bases). The CDR3 has 13 amino acids. CDR1 SNHLY and CDR2 FYNNEI come from the germline V gene. The V end lost 9 bases, the J end lost 0 bases, and 9 bases lay between the germline ends. In DNA form, the CDR3 reads TGTGCCAGTAGCGGCAGCTCCTACAATGAGCAGTTCTTC. Translated: CASSGSSYNEQFF.

The rearrangement links TRBV9 to TRBJ1-6, with TRBD1 matching over 7 bases. Trimming cost V 3 bases and J 6 bases; bases outside gene matches: 9. The CDR3 covers 16 residues. The germline V gene has CDR1 SGDLS and CDR2 YYNGEE. CDR3 DNA sequence: TGTGCCAGCAGCGAGGGGCCGGGACAGATTAATTCACCCCTCCACTTT. It is translated as CASSEGPGQINSPLHF. The full variable domain, rest sourced from reference TRBV9 and TRBJ1-6, is DSGVTQTPKHLITATGQRVTLRCSPRSGDLSVYWYQQSLDQGLQFLIQYYNGEERAKGNILERFSAQQFPDLHSELNLSSLELGDSALYFCASSEGPGQINSPLHFGNGTRLTVT.